This T cell receptor (beta chain) was captured by sequencing in a study of blood T cell repertoires in COVID-19. Sequencing used immunoSEQ multiplex PCR; TCRdb keeps in-frame clones, though not all of them. The repertoire consists of about 170,000 clones, with approximately 79% occurring once and the leading ten covering less than 3%. The specimen sequenced was peripheral blood. The clonotype comes from a woman aged 80 or over with acute or convalescent COVID-19.

The CDR3: CASSMGLLHQETQYF. As DNA, the CDR3 is TGTGCCAGCAGTATGGGGCTCCTTCACCAAGAGACCCAGTACTTC. This chain links TRBV6-2 or TRBV6-3 with TRBJ2-5, with a possible D match to TRBD1 (5 bases). The germline V gene has CDR1 MNHEY and CDR2 SVGEGT. The CDR3 has 15 residues. V lost 5 bases and J 0 bases, leaving 13 bases between the germline ends.